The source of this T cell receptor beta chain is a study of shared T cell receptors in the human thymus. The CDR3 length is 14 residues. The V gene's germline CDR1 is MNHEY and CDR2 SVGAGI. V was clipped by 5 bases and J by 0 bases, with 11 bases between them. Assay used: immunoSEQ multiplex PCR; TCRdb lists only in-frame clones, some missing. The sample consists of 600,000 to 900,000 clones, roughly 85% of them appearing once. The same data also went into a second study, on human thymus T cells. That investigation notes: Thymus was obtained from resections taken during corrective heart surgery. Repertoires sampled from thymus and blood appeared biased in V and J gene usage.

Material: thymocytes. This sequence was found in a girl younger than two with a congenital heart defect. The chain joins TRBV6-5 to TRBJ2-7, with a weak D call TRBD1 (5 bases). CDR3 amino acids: CASSEPGYSYEQYF. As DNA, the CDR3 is TGTGCCAGCAGTGAGCCAGGGTACTCCTACGAGCAGTACTTC.